Following are 27 T cell receptor beta chains from one sample sequenced in a study of neoadjuvant nivolumab and ipilimumab in lung cancer. The repertoire was sequenced with immunoSEQ multiplex PCR; TCRdb's copy has only in-frame clones and lacks some. The profile covers some 43,000 clones, with around 88% appearing a single time and about 3.5% taken by the ten largest. This specimen consisted of blood, obtained before neoadjuvant nivolumab, alone or with ipilimumab. These TCRs come from an adult with non-small cell lung cancer. Some clones in this sample may be carry-over from other donors' samples.

The chain has TRBV7-6 and TRBJ2-7; TRBD1 aligns across 8 bases. The CDR3 extends over 15 amino acids. V gave up 1 base and J gave up 4 bases; unmatched junction bases: 6. Germline CDR1 is SGHVS and CDR2 is FNYEAQ. The CDR3 spells CASSLETGGWYEQYF. For the CDR3, the DNA is TGTGCCAGCAGCTTAGAAACAGGGGGTTGGTACGAGCAGTACTTC. Together with reference TRBV7-6 and TRBJ2-7, the CDR3 gives the full variable domain: GAGVSQSPRYKVTKRGQDVALRCDPISGHVSLYWYRQALGQGPEFLTYFNYEAQQDKSGLPNDRFSAERPEGSISTLTIQRTEQRDSAMYRCASSLETGGWYEQYFGPGTRLTVT.

The chain is built from TRBV30 and TRBJ2-1, with TRBD2 matching over 9 bases. J gave up 6 bases and V 0 bases, and 3 bases lay outside the gene matches. Germline loops: CDR1 GTSNPN, CDR2 SVGIG (reference sequence). The CDR3 runs 14 residues. The CDR3 protein is CAWSVLAGFNEQFF. The DNA of the CDR3 is TGTGCCTGGAGTGTACTAGCGGGCTTCAATGAGCAGTTCTTC.

The J gene is TRBJ2-1, the V gene TRBV15; TRBD1 matches at 9 bases. This CDR3 has 16 amino acids. J gave up 7 bases and V 1 base, and 8 bases lay outside the gene matches. Germline-derived CDR1 and CDR2 are LNHNV and YYDKDF (reference sequence). The CDR3 DNA reads TGTGCCACCAGCAGAGTACCGGGACAGGGTCTGAATGAGCAGTTCTTC. It specifies CATSRVPGQGLNEQFF.

The chain employs TRBV25-1 and TRBJ2-3, with 7 bases identical to TRBD1. Trimming cost V 5 bases and J 5 bases; bases outside gene matches: 10. The V gene's germline CDR1 is MGHDK and CDR2 SYGVNS. The CDR3 runs to 15 residues. DNA of the CDR3: TGTGCCAGCAGTTTCGATAGGGGGCGCGGAGATACGCAGTATTTT. Residues: CASSFDRGRGDTQYF.

Regarding this clone: At one end, the junction sequence differs from germline, possibly due to a read error. This chain connects TRBV2 to TRBJ1-2; no definite D call. CDR1 and CDR2 from the germline V gene are SNHLY and FYNNEI. The CDR3 is 13 residues long. Here the CDR3 reads CASTERENYGYTF. For the CDR3, the DNA is TGTGCCAGCACTGAACGGGAAAACTATGGCTACACCTTC.

The chain is built from TRBV5-1 and TRBJ2-2, with 9 bases aligning to TRBD2. The CDR3 consists of 15 residues. Germline loops: CDR1 SGHRS, CDR2 YFSETQ. V was pared by 3 bases and J by 4 bases, with 4 bases of the junction left unmatched. CDR3 residues: CASSSQLAGTGELFF. CDR3 sequence (DNA): TGCGCCAGCAGCTCCCAACTAGCGGGCACCGGGGAGCTGTTTTTT.

V usage is TRBV5-5 and J usage is TRBJ1-2; unclear D gene. V gave up 2 bases and J gave up 4 bases, with 12 bases separating them. The CDR3 extends over 14 amino acids. The V gene's germline CDR1 is SGHKS and CDR2 YYEKEE (reference sequence). The CDR3 DNA reads as TGTGCCAGCAGCTTCGCAGGCGACTTCTATGGCTACACCTTC. Its protein product is CASSFAGDFYGYTF. Using reference TRBV5-5 and TRBJ1-2 for the parts outside the CDR3, the full variable domain is DAGVTQSPTHLIKTRGQQVTLRCSPISGHKSVSWYQQVLGQGPQFIFQYYEKEERGRGNFPDRFSARQFPNYSSELNVNALLLGDSALYLCASSFAGDFYGYTFGSGTRLTVV.

The rearrangement joins TRBV18 to TRBJ2-5; 9 nucleotides line up with TRBD2. Germline CDR1 KGHSH, CDR2 LQKENI. The CDR3 consists of 15 residues. The J segment lost 5 bases and the V segment lost 3 bases, leaving 7 bases of the junction unmatched. CDR3 residues: CASSPGLASRETQYF. The CDR3 DNA sequence: TGTGCCAGCTCACCGGGACTAGCTTCGAGGGAGACCCAGTACTTC.

The rearrangement uses TRBV29-1 and TRBJ2-7; 9 positions agree with TRBD2. The ends lost 1 base at V and 6 bases at J; junction bases unmatched: 7. Germline V gene sequence: CDR1 SQVTM, CDR2 ANQGSEA. The CDR3 extends over 14 amino acids. Written as DNA, the CDR3 is TGCAGCGTTGAAGGGGCGGGAGGGACCGGCGAGCAGTACTTC. As protein: CSVEGAGGTGEQYF.

CDR3 amino acids: CASSLTRGDTQYF. CDR3 coding DNA: TGTGCCAGCAGCTTAACGCGAGGAGATACGCAGTATTTT. The V and J genes are TRBV7-3 and TRBJ2-3; D remains unclear. Trimming cost V 0 bases and J 5 bases, with 6 bases left between them. The CDR3 sequence is 13 residues long. Looked up from germline, CDR1 is SGHTA and CDR2 is FQGTGA.

The rearrangement links TRBV5-4 to TRBJ2-2; the D gene is possibly TRBD1 (7 bases). The CDR3 contains 17 residues. V dropped 1 base and J dropped 6 bases, with 19 bases sitting between them. From germline, CDR1 is SGHNT and CDR2 YYREEE (reference sequence). The CDR3 bases are TGTGCCAGCAGCTTGAACAGGGGAGGTTCGGGGGCCGGGGAGCTGTTTTTT. This sequence encodes CASSLNRGGSGAGELFF.

The rearrangement uses TRBV6-6 and TRBJ1-3; unclear D gene. CDR1 and CDR2 from the germline V gene are MNHNY and SVGAGI (reference sequence). The germline V and J ends were trimmed by 8 bases and 0 bases, with 5 bases remaining between them. The CDR3 sequence is 12 residues long. In DNA form, the CDR3 reads TGTGCCAGCGTCAGCTCTGGAAACACCATATATTTT. This encodes CASVSSGNTIYF.

The V and J genes are TRBV6-5 and TRBJ2-3, with TRBD2 matching 12 bases. The CDR3 extends over 15 amino acids. The V gene's germline CDR1 is MNHEY and CDR2 SVGAGI. V gave up 2 bases and J gave up 11 bases; unmatched junction bases: 8. The DNA of the CDR3 is TGTGCCAGCAGTTACGCTAGCGGGAGGGGGATGAAGCAGTATTTT. Its translation is CASSYASGRGMKQYF.

The chain couples TRBV5-4 to TRBJ1-4; D is possibly TRBD1 (6 bases). Germline CDR1 and CDR2: SGHNT and YYREEE (reference sequence). The length of the CDR3 is 15 residues. V gave up 2 bases and J gave up 5 bases, with 13 bases separating them. CDR3 region: CASSLPGQGNEKLFF. The CDR3 DNA sequence: TGTGCCAGCAGCTTACCGGGACAAGGAAATGAAAAACTGTTTTTT.

V and J are TRBV5-4 and TRBJ2-2, with 10 bases matching TRBD1. Germline lookup yields CDR1 SGHNT and CDR2 YYREEE (reference sequence). This CDR3 has 15 amino acids. Trimming at V came to 4 bases and at J to 3 bases, leaving 3 bases not matched to a gene. CDR3 sequence (DNA): TGTGCCAGCAGCGTGGGACAGGGGTACACCGGGGAGCTGTTTTTT. As protein: CASSVGQGYTGELFF.

The V call is TRBV5-1, the J call TRBJ2-7; 15 bases agree with TRBD2. The V gene's germline CDR1 is SGHRS and CDR2 YFSETQ. After removal of 5 bases from V and 7 bases from J, the junction contained 10 bases not matched to a gene. The CDR3 totals 16 residues. The CDR3 protein is CASSLGLAGGQGEQYF. CDR3 nucleotides: TGCGCCAGCAGTCTTGGACTAGCGGGAGGGCAAGGGGAGCAGTACTTC.

The V call is TRBV5-1, the J call TRBJ2-4; D ambiguous. CDR1 is SGHRS, CDR2 YFSETQ, per germline. V shed 0 bases and J shed 8 bases, with 12 bases lying between them. This CDR3 has 14 amino acids. CDR3 bases: TGCGCCAGCAGCTTGGAAGCCAGTAGGGACATTCAGTACTTC. Amino acids: CASSLEASRDIQYF.

J is TRBJ2-1 and V is TRBV27, with a possible D match to TRBD1 (5 bases). The CDR3 extends over 13 amino acids. CDR1 and CDR2 (germline): MNHEY, SMNVEV (reference sequence). The V gene lost 2 bases and the J gene lost 6 bases, with 8 bases spanning the gap. The CDR3 DNA reads TGTGCCAGCAGTTTAATTAGGGGCAATGAGCAGTTCTTC. Amino acid sequence: CASSLIRGNEQFF.

This sequence joins TRBV2 and TRBJ1-5; 8 bases are shared with TRBD1. After removal of 6 bases from V and 6 bases from J, the junction contained 10 bases not matched to a gene. There are 15 residues in the CDR3. Germline V lookup: CDR1 SNHLY, CDR2 FYNNEI. The CDR3 DNA follows: TGTGCCAGCAGGAACGCAGGGGGCGCTAGTCAGCCCCAGCATTTT. Its translation is CASRNAGGASQPQHF.

The chain has TRBV10-3 and TRBJ2-1; TRBD2 agrees at 16 bases. V was clipped by 6 bases and J by 5 bases; unmatched bases: 10. The CDR3 runs 18 residues. The germline V gene encodes CDR1 ENHRY and CDR2 SYGVKD. The DNA for the CDR3 is TGTGCCATCAGGCGACAAGGGACTAGCGGGAGGGCCAACAATGAGCAGTTCTTC. Its translation is CAIRRQGTSGRANNEQFF.

The V and J genes are TRBV2 and TRBJ2-7; D is perhaps TRBD1 (6 bases). CDR1 and CDR2 (germline): SNHLY, FYNNEI. The CDR3 is 15 amino acids. With 6 bases removed from V and 3 bases from J, the gap between germline ends came to 18 bases. The CDR3 loop reads CASSAQGIPGYEQYF. The CDR3 bases are TGTGCCAGCAGCGCCCAGGGGATCCCAGGCTACGAGCAGTACTTC.

The chain links TRBV6-1 to TRBJ2-3, with TRBD2 matching over 9 bases. Germline CDR1 and CDR2: MNHNS and SASEGT. CDR3 size: 15 residues. The V segment lost 4 bases and the J segment 2 bases; nucleotides outside the gene matches: 4. The CDR3 loop is CASSASSGNTDTQYF. For the CDR3, the DNA is TGTGCCAGCAGTGCCTCTAGCGGGAACACAGATACGCAGTATTTT.

The chain is built from TRBV6-5 and TRBJ2-3; tentatively, D is TRBD1 or TRBD2 (5 bases each). Germline V gives CDR1 MNHEY, CDR2 SVGAGI. The germline V and J ends were trimmed by 0 bases and 5 bases, with 6 bases remaining between them. This CDR3 contains 13 residues. This CDR3 reads CASSYSRGDTQYF. CDR3 bases: TGTGCCAGCAGTTACTCGAGGGGAGATACGCAGTATTTT.

The DNA of the CDR3 is TGTGCCAGCAGAGGGGAGCCCCCCTACAATGAGCAGTTCTTC. Its protein is CASRGEPPYNEQFF. The J gene is TRBJ2-1, the V gene TRBV9, with D possibly called TRBD1 or TRBD2 (5 bases each). Looked up from germline, CDR1 is SGDLS and CDR2 is YYNGEE. This CDR3 has 14 residues. V was trimmed by 5 bases and J by 2 bases, leaving 11 bases between them.

This chain uses TRBV6-1 with TRBJ2-1; D perhaps matches TRBD1 (5 bases). The CDR3 loop spans 13 amino acids. Germline V gene sequence: CDR1 MNHNS, CDR2 SASEGT. V dropped 5 bases and J dropped 2 bases, with 7 bases sitting between them. The CDR3 sequence: CASSQGPYNEQFF. CDR3 sequence (DNA): TGTGCCAGCAGTCAGGGCCCCTACAATGAGCAGTTCTTC.

The chain carries TRBV6-6 and TRBJ2-7, with TRBD2 identical over 10 bases. CDR1 is MNHNY and CDR2 is SVGAGI in the germline V gene (reference sequence). The V and J ends lost 10 bases and 7 bases, in that order; junction bases with no gene match: 10. CDR3 length: 13 amino acids. This chain's CDR3 is CATGLADVGEQYF. DNA of the CDR3: TGTGCCACCGGACTAGCGGACGTGGGGGAGCAGTACTTC.

The rearrangement links TRBV2 to TRBJ2-2; D unclear. The CDR3 length is 14 residues. Germline V CDR1 and CDR2: SNHLY, FYNNEI. The V gene lost 6 bases and the J gene lost 1 base, with 9 bases spanning the gap. The CDR3 is CASRKGRNTGELFF. In DNA, the CDR3 is TGTGCCAGCAGGAAGGGCCGGAACACCGGGGAGCTGTTTTTT.